The 31 T cell receptor beta chains in this list originate from one sample, sequenced in a study of blood T cell repertoires in COVID-19. Using immunoSEQ multiplex PCR, the repertoire was profiled, and TCRdb retains in-frame clones only, with some absent. This table holds roughly 260,000 clones, roughly nine tenths found once. What was sequenced was PBMCs or T cells enriched from blood (not recorded which). The receptors were sampled from a young woman who had recovered from COVID-19.

This clone was detected once. V and J are TRBV30 and TRBJ2-2; 15 bases map to TRBD2. The CDR3 extends over 17 amino acids. J gave up 4 bases and V 7 bases, and 10 bases lay outside the gene matches. CDR1 and CDR2 (germline): GTSNPN, SVGIG (reference sequence). The CDR3 coding sequence is TGTGCCTTACCCGGACTAGCGGGAGGGCGGGGCACCGGGGAGCTGTTTTTT. Its protein product is CALPGLAGGRGTGELFF.

J is TRBJ1-4 and V is TRBV11-3; a weak D match, TRBD1 (5 bases). CDR3 length equals 15 residues. Per the germline V gene, CDR1 is SGHNT and CDR2 is YENEEA. With 5 bases removed from V and 7 bases from J, the gap between germline ends came to 17 bases. DNA of the CDR3: TGTGCCAGCAGCCCTACGGGGGGTCGGGCTGAAAAACTGTTTTTT. This codes for CASSPTGGRAEKLFF.

The chain has TRBV27 and TRBJ2-7, with 9 bases that match TRBD2. Germline CDR1 is MNHEY and CDR2 is SMNVEV (reference sequence). The CDR3 covers 16 residues. The trim removed 2 bases at V and 2 bases at J, leaving 7 bases unmatched. DNA of the CDR3: TGTGCCAGCAGTTTAAGTGCTAGCGGGGTTACCTACGAGCAGTACTTC. Amino acid sequence: CASSLSASGVTYEQYF.

This clone showed up just once. The genes are TRBV7-9 and TRBJ2-3, with D maybe TRBD1 (6 bases). The CDR3 runs 14 residues. Germline V gene data show CDR1 as SEHNR and CDR2 as FQNEAQ (reference sequence). Trimming removed 5 bases from V and 0 bases from J, with 9 bases in between. The CDR3: CASSPGVSTDTQYF. CDR3 coding DNA: TGTGCCAGCAGCCCAGGGGTCAGCACAGATACGCAGTATTTT.

This chain joins TRBV30 and TRBJ2-7, with 7 bases aligning to TRBD1. J gave up 5 bases and V 2 bases, and 6 bases lay outside the gene matches. The germline V gene has CDR1 GTSNPN and CDR2 SVGIG (reference sequence). The CDR3 has 13 residues. The CDR3 DNA follows: TGTGCCTGGAGTAAGACAGGGCGGGACGAGCAGTACTTC. Its protein is CAWSKTGRDEQYF.

The rearrangement links TRBV7-9 to TRBJ1-4; 8 bases agree with TRBD1. Looked up from germline, CDR1 is SEHNR and CDR2 is FQNEAQ (reference sequence). This CDR3 is 15 amino acids long. V gave up 5 bases and J gave up 7 bases; unmatched junction bases: 9. The CDR3 DNA reads as TGTGCCAGCAGCCAACCCACAGGGGGTGGTGAAAAACTGTTTTTT. Its protein product is CASSQPTGGGEKLFF.

This clone was detected only once. This chain links TRBV5-4 with TRBJ1-5, with 11 bases fitting TRBD1. This CDR3 has 15 amino acids. Looked up from germline, CDR1 is SGHNT and CDR2 is YYREEE (reference sequence). The ends lost 4 bases at V and 5 bases at J; junction bases unmatched: 5. CDR3 in DNA: TGTGCCAGCAGCAAAGGACAGGGGGCAGATCAGCCCCAGCATTTT. Translation gives CASSKGQGADQPQHF.

This clone has at least ten counts. The genes are TRBV5-6 and TRBJ1-4, with 7 positions matching TRBD1. Germline-derived CDR1 and CDR2 are SGHDT and YYEEEE. The V segment lost 3 bases and the J segment 9 bases; nucleotides outside the gene matches: 11. The CDR3 has 15 amino acids. CDR3 nucleotides: TGTGCCAGCAGCTGGTCGGGAACAGGGGTGAAAAAACTGTTTTTT. It encodes CASSWSGTGVKKLFF.

V and J are TRBV5-1 and TRBJ2-2; 8 bases map to TRBD2. CDR1 is SGHRS and CDR2 is YFSETQ in the germline V gene. The CDR3 is 15 residues long. V lost 1 base and J lost 6; bases outside the gene matches: 5. CDR3 DNA sequence: TGCGCCAGCAGCTTGAGCGGGAGTTCATCCGGGGAGCTGTTTTTT. Translated: CASSLSGSSSGELFF.

The chain couples TRBV27 to TRBJ1-5, with TRBD1 identical over 7 bases. Trimming at V came to 3 bases and at J to 3 bases, leaving 2 bases not matched to a gene. The CDR3 is 14 amino acids. Germline values: CDR1 MNHEY, CDR2 SMNVEV (reference sequence). The CDR3 loop reads CASSLTGTNQPQHF. CDR3 nucleotide sequence: TGTGCCAGCAGTTTGACAGGGACCAATCAGCCCCAGCATTTT.

The V and J genes are TRBV11-3 and TRBJ2-7; 7 nucleotides agree with TRBD2. Trimming at V came to 5 bases and at J to 4 bases, leaving 5 bases not matched to a gene. CDR3 length: 13 amino acids. CDR1 is SGHNT, CDR2 YENEEA, per germline. CDR3 protein: CASSRRLAYEQYF. The CDR3 nucleotides read TGTGCCAGCAGCCGCCGACTAGCTTACGAGCAGTACTTC.

J is TRBJ2-3 and V is TRBV18; 7 bases match TRBD1. In germline, CDR1 is KGHSH, CDR2 LQKENI. The trim removed 6 bases at V and 8 bases at J, leaving 11 bases unmatched. The CDR3 length is 14 residues. DNA for the CDR3: TGTGCCAGCTCCGAGGGGGCTTCGGGCGGTACGCAGTATTTT. Translating gives CASSEGASGGTQYF.

This clone showed up just a few times. In DNA, the CDR3 is TGTGCCAGCAGACTGGGACAAAACTCGAGAAACATTCAGTACTTC. This encodes CASRLGQNSRNIQYF. The chain employs TRBV28 and TRBJ2-4; a possible D gene is TRBD1 (6 bases). V was pared by 6 bases and J by 6 bases, with 18 bases between. The CDR3 sequence is 15 residues long. CDR1 and CDR2 (germline): MDHEN, SYDVKM.

This clone was counted a single time. The V and J genes are TRBV2 and TRBJ1-1; D remains ambiguous. Trimming stripped 3 bases from V and 0 bases from J, with 8 bases between. This CDR3 is built from 14 residues. Germline V gene lookup returns CDR1 SNHLY and CDR2 FYNNEI. DNA for the CDR3: TGTGCCAGCAGTGATTGGCAGATGAACACTGAAGCTTTCTTT. Residues: CASSDWQMNTEAFF.

The chain combines TRBV6-2 or TRBV6-3 with TRBJ2-1, with a tentative D call TRBD1 (5 bases). Germline V gene data show CDR1 as MNHEY and CDR2 as SVGEGT. This CDR3 has 17 amino acids. V lost 2 bases to trimming and J lost 5 bases, with 19 bases between them. In DNA, the CDR3 is TGTGCCAGCAGTTACACGTTGGACATTTACGAGAACAATGAGCAGTTCTTC. This translates into CASSYTLDIYENNEQFF.

There are a few counts of this clone. This chain uses TRBV19 with TRBJ2-7; TRBD2 aligns across 8 bases. Germline lookup yields CDR1 LNHDA and CDR2 SQIVND (reference sequence). The CDR3 extends over 16 amino acids. With 3 bases clipped from V and 0 bases from J, the junction kept 7 bases outside the gene matches. CDR3 region: CASSISAGGASYEQYF. DNA for the CDR3: TGTGCCAGTAGTATCAGCGCGGGGGGCGCCTCCTACGAGCAGTACTTC.

The chain carries TRBV7-8 and TRBJ1-1, with D tentatively TRBD1 (5 bases). The germline CDR1 and CDR2 sequences are SGHVS and FQNEAQ. CDR3 length: 14 residues. Trimming removed 3 bases from V and 4 bases from J, with 12 bases in between. In DNA, the CDR3 is TGTGCCAGCAGCTTTGGGGGGGATGGCACTGAAGCTTTCTTT. It encodes CASSFGGDGTEAFF.

This clone was counted only a few times. The chain carries TRBV28 and TRBJ1-5, with D unclear. The germline CDR1 and CDR2 sequences are MDHEN and SYDVKM. Trimming took off 5 bases at V and 6 bases at J, with 8 bases between the two ends. CDR3 length: 12 amino acids. The CDR3: CASSLQIQPQHF. The CDR3 bases are TGTGCCAGCAGTCTCCAGATTCAGCCCCAGCATTTT.

The genes are TRBV5-6 and TRBJ2-7; 14 positions agree with TRBD2. CDR1 is SGHDT, CDR2 YYEEEE, per germline. The CDR3 consists of 15 residues. Germline trimming cut 0 bases from V and 7 bases from J; bases unmatched to any gene: 3. Here the CDR3 DNA reads TGTGCCAGCAGCTTGGAGGGACTAGCGGGAGTTGAGCAGTACTTC. Translated, it gives CASSLEGLAGVEQYF.

This sequence joins TRBV11-2 and TRBJ2-7; possible D gene TRBD1, 7 bases. With 3 bases removed from V and 6 bases from J, the gap between germline ends came to 24 bases. CDR1 and CDR2 (germline): SGHAT, FQNNGV. CDR3 size: 17 residues. The CDR3: CASSFFWGDSKGSEQYF. In DNA, the CDR3 is TGTGCCAGCAGCTTCTTCTGGGGGGACAGTAAGGGTAGCGAGCAGTACTTC.

The V call is TRBV20-1, the J call TRBJ2-3; D is unclear. Germline-derived CDR1 and CDR2 are DFQATT and SNEGSKA (reference sequence). V was trimmed by 6 bases and J by 3 bases, leaving 4 bases between them. The CDR3 has 10 amino acids. CDR3 residues: CSATTDTQYF. CDR3 in DNA: TGCAGTGCCACAACAGATACGCAGTATTTT.

This chain links TRBV27 with TRBJ1-6, with 7 bases identical to TRBD1. The CDR3 covers 15 residues. The V gene's germline CDR1 is MNHEY and CDR2 SMNVEV (reference sequence). J lost 11 bases, V lost 6 bases, and 13 bases had no gene match. CDR3 amino acids: CASRPGQFILTPLHF. The CDR3 DNA follows: TGTGCCAGCAGACCGGGACAGTTTATTTTGACACCCCTCCACTTT.

The CDR3 DNA is TGTGCCAGCAGCCAAGATCGCACGGGGATCGAGTCACCCCTCCACTTT. Protein product: CASSQDRTGIESPLHF. This chain links TRBV3-1 (or the pseudogene TRBV3-2) with TRBJ1-6; no definite D call. Trimming pared 0 bases from V and 10 bases from J, leaving 16 bases between. This CDR3 spans 16 amino acids. Germline V lookup: CDR1 LGHDT, CDR2 YNNKEL (reference sequence).

The J gene is TRBJ2-3, the V gene TRBV5-1; TRBD2 matches at 8 bases. CDR1 is SGHRS, CDR2 YFSETQ, per germline. This CDR3 has 16 amino acids. The trim removed 2 bases at V and 4 bases at J, leaving 9 bases unmatched. CDR3 protein: CASSLSPGGVPDTQYF. CDR3 coding DNA: TGCGCCAGCAGCTTATCTCCGGGGGGGGTCCCAGATACGCAGTATTTT.

V usage is TRBV5-6 and J usage is TRBJ1-6; D uncertain. The CDR3 has 15 amino acids. V lost 0 bases to trimming and J lost 4 bases, with 8 bases between them. Per the germline V gene, CDR1 is SGHDT and CDR2 is YYEEEE. The CDR3 protein is CASSLEGSYNSPLHF. The CDR3 DNA sequence: TGTGCCAGCAGCTTGGAAGGGAGTTATAATTCACCCCTCCACTTT.

The rearrangement uses TRBV4-3 and TRBJ1-2; D not resolved. Trimming pared 0 bases from V and 3 bases from J, leaving 5 bases between. Germline CDR1 LGHNA, CDR2 YSLEER. The CDR3 loop spans 13 amino acids. CDR3: CASSQDSDYGYTF. Here the CDR3 DNA reads TGCGCCAGCAGCCAAGATAGCGACTATGGCTACACCTTC.

This clone was detected a few times. V and J are TRBV7-2 and TRBJ2-1, with 9 bases lining up with TRBD2. CDR3 length: 16 amino acids. Trimming took 5 bases from V and 0 from J; bases not matched to a gene: 5. Germline assignment: CDR1 SGHTA and CDR2 FQGNSA. CDR3 DNA sequence: TGTGCCAGCAGCGGAGGCGGGGGGGCCTCCTACAATGAGCAGTTCTTC. Protein product: CASSGGGGASYNEQFF.

This clone was seen only once. The rearrangement joins TRBV5-1 to TRBJ2-3, with 7 bases matching TRBD2. V gave up 2 bases and J gave up 3 bases; unmatched junction bases: 9. CDR3 length: 16 amino acids. CDR1 and CDR2 (germline): SGHRS, YFSETQ. DNA of the CDR3: TGCGCCAGCAGCTTCTTTAGGGCGGGAGATACAGATACGCAGTATTTT. Translated, it gives CASSFFRAGDTDTQYF.

In this sample, this clone turned up a few times. The chain has TRBV5-5 and TRBJ1-2; TRBD1 matches at 8 bases. With V trimmed by 4 bases and J by 10 bases, 15 bases remained unmatched. The germline V gene encodes CDR1 SGHKS and CDR2 YYEKEE (reference sequence). There are 15 residues in the CDR3. This CDR3 is CASSPTGEGSRDYTF. CDR3 nucleotide sequence: TGTGCCAGCAGCCCGACAGGGGAGGGCTCTAGGGACTACACCTTC.

This clone turned up a few times. The J gene is TRBJ2-7, the V gene TRBV7-2; 8 bases agree with TRBD1. Germline values: CDR1 SGHTA, CDR2 FQGNSA. The junction had 13 bases not matched to a gene; V was cut back by 0 bases and J by 0 bases. The CDR3 contains 19 residues. CDR3 in amino acids: CASSLARDRWQRSSYEQYF. The DNA for the CDR3 is TGTGCCAGCAGCTTAGCCCGGGACAGGTGGCAGCGGAGCTCCTACGAGCAGTACTTC.

In this sample, this clone turned up once. CDR3 protein: CAISDLQGLGSPLHF. The CDR3 bases are TGTGCCATCAGTGACCTCCAGGGATTAGGTTCACCCCTCCACTTT. V is TRBV10-3 and J is TRBJ1-6; D is possibly TRBD1 (5 bases). Germline loops: CDR1 ENHRY, CDR2 SYGVKD. Trimming took 3 bases from V and 9 from J, leaving 15 bases between them. The CDR3 is made up of 15 amino acids.